This T cell receptor beta chain appears in the sequencing data of a study of identical twins' blood T cells (dated by TCRdb to about 2013). With regard to the full study: The 12 libraries, six for the alpha chain and six for the beta chain, together yielded some 48 million Illumina reads. Using next-generation sequencing, the study compared the TCR alpha and beta chain repertoires of three pairs of monozygous twins to assess how genetics influences repertoire formation. The full study reports these points: Twin pairs were reported to be markedly more alike in V gene usage than unrelated donors were, even when looking at non-selected out-of-frame TCRbeta clonotypes. Among the most abundant TCRbeta clonotypes, each donor shared more CDR3 sequences with her twin than with unrelated donors. Because the twins were raised together, environmental influences could not be ruled out as an explanation for the similarity between twins. The count of CDR3 clonotypes shared by two donors depended mainly on the product of the two donors' cloneset sizes, and twins did not clearly depart from this trend. The study stated that the proposed role of the TCRalpha J segment in MHC recognition during thymic selection needs to be validated by independent studies.

A word on this clonotype: Its antigen remains undetermined. Qualities for individual bases were not recorded, and no much larger clone is one base off.

Six healthy women forming three monozygous twin pairs were used as donors. All three twin pairs had been raised together and were thought likely to have encountered the same vaccines and infectious agents. TCR cDNA libraries were prepared from RNA that was isolated from peripheral blood mononuclear cells. The CDR3 spans 13 residues, from the cysteine through the phenylalanine. Of all the DNA, just the CDR3 is kept, 39 bases in frame from base 1. V is reduced by 8 bases and J by 5 bases, leaving a spacing of 15 bases between them. The receptor library was made with 5' RACE. The listed sequencing device is Illumina Genome Analyzer IIx. The RNA-based TCR cDNA libraries were made using a previously described protocol that was modified in several ways. Sample-specific barcodes were introduced on both ends of each TCR cDNA library during cDNA synthesis and amplification to prevent cross-contamination. Concerning the study's data processing: Between about 95,000 and nearly 550,000 clonotypes were identified per individual, and roughly 2.2 to 3.6 million CDR3-containing reads were obtained per library. After reads with improper barcode index combinations were thrown out, a cloneset for each library was built using the MiTCR software. While assembling CDR3 clonotypes, MiTCR corrected PCR and sequencing errors and either filtered or rescued low-quality reads. Artificial out-of-frame clonotypes were mapped to in-frame sequences, with one indel allowed in the CDR3, and then removed. Similarity of V and J gene usage between donors was measured as Jensen-Shannon divergence divided by mean entropy. The public reads were reprocessed in TCRdb via fastp at Q25 and MiXCR, keeping in-frame beta chains. Rows are combined by CDR3 protein, so each entry shows the most common genes and DNA. Here the V and J calls rest on TCRdb's processing, not on the authors' analysis. The sample profile shows 300,000 to 450,000 distinct CDR3 sequences; under 30% of them were found once. Roughly 5.5% of the sample goes to the ten largest clones.

Sequencing was done on a sample of PBMCs. The chain was built from TRBV12-3 or TRBV12-4 and TRBJ1-2; TRBD1 is perhaps the D gene, given 6 matching bases. This clonotype originated in a woman between 18 and 55 years old in good health. CDR3 protein: CASSGQSVYGYTF. Here is the DNA: TGTGCCAGCTCTGGACAGAGCGTTTATGGCTACACCTTC.